This T cell receptor beta chain was identified in a study of cytomegalovirus exposure and HLA in healthy donors. Study outcomes and limitations: In a later analysis, an Asian-associated ancestry cluster reportedly showed fewer N-insertions than the approximately 700-donor mean.

Turning to this clone: Its cognate antigen is unknown.

PCR amplification relied on 60 Vbeta primers (plus 13 Jbeta primers). Sequencing was performed with immunoSEQ multiplex PCR; in TCRdb, only in-frame clones are kept and a portion is missing. Of roughly 110,000 clones listed, roughly 80% are singletons. Sample: PBMCs. This TCR was recovered from a man aged 40-49 years in good health and CMV-seronegative.

CDR3 residues: CASQSQGSQETQYF. CDR3 DNA: TGTGCCAGTCAGTCACAGGGCAGCCAAGAGACCCAGTACTTC. The chain is built from TRBV7-9 and TRBJ2-5, with a possible D match to TRBD1 (6 bases). Per germline, CDR1 SEHNR and CDR2 FQNEAQ (reference sequence). V lost 9 bases and J 1 base, leaving 15 bases between the germline ends. This CDR3 contains 14 residues.